A single sample gave rise to the 14 T cell receptor beta chains below, sequenced in a study of immune characterization of retroperitoneal liposarcoma. Each CDR3 protein is one row after TCRdb ran MiXCR on the PCR reads. The sample gives roughly 9,800 distinct CDR3 sequences, less than 40% of which show up once; about a tenth is in the top ten. The sequencing sample was made of tumor tissue. The receptors stem from a female donor with retroperitoneal liposarcoma.

This chain joins TRBV25-1 and TRBJ2-5, with D perhaps assigned TRBD1 or TRBD2 (5 bases each). The J call could be wrong; TRBJ2-1 is a better fit for the DNA end. The CDR3 covers 13 residues. Germline lookup yields CDR1 MGHDK and CDR2 SYGVNS. CDR3 sequence: CASSEPGAETQFF. In DNA form, the CDR3 reads TGTGCCAGCAGTGAACCCGGGGCGGAGACCCAGTTCTTC.

This clonotype occurred a few times. The junction and the germline gene differ at one end; a read error may be behind it. The chain combines TRBV6-6 with TRBJ2-2; D tentatively fits TRBD1 or TRBD2 (5 bases each). Looked up from germline, CDR1 is MNHNY and CDR2 is SVGAGI (reference sequence). The CDR3 extends over 20 amino acids. The CDR3 sequence: CASSYQFAGWGPPKTGELFF. CDR3 DNA: TGTGCCAGCAGTTACCAATTTGCCGGATGGGGACCACCGAAGACCGGGGAGCTGTTTTTT.

The chain couples TRBV6-6 to TRBJ2-2; weak D call: TRBD2 (7 bases). Trimming cost V 8 bases and J 5 bases, with 27 bases left between them. Germline V CDR1 and CDR2: MNHNY, SVGAGI (reference sequence). There are 18 residues in the CDR3. Written as DNA, the CDR3 is TGTGCCAGCTCCTACCAACCAAGTCGGGGGCGGGGGACCGGGGAGCTGTTTTTT. Residues: CASSYQPSRGRGTGELFF.

This clonotype is medium-sized (0.01 to 0.1%) within its sample. V is TRBV6-1 and J is TRBJ2-1; D ambiguous. There are 15 residues in the CDR3. The germline V gene has CDR1 MNHNS and CDR2 SASEGT. Trimming left V 2 bases short and J 1 base short, with 9 bases between. The CDR3 loop reads CASSESASSYNEQFF. Written as DNA, the CDR3 is TGTGCCAGCAGTGAATCGGCTTCTTCCTACAATGAGCAGTTCTTC.

Only one count was recorded for this clonotype. At one of its ends the junction is not consistent with the germline gene, which may arise from a read error. The chain couples TRBV5-3 to TRBJ2-1; no definite D call. The assigned J gene may be wrong: the sequence end matches TRBJ2-5 better. TRBV5-3 counts as an open reading frame of uncertain function. This CDR3 has 13 amino acids. CDR3 nucleotides: TGTGCCAGCAGCTTTCCAGGCCAAGAGACCCAGTACTTC. Its translation: CASSFPGQETQYF.

The chain recombines TRBV7-2 with TRBJ2-3; D might be TRBD2 (6 bases). Germline lookup yields CDR1 SGHTA and CDR2 FQGNSA. V lost 1 base and J lost 4, with 9 bases in between. This CDR3 has 14 amino acids. The CDR3 DNA follows: TGTGCCAGCAGCTTAGGGGCGGGACCAGATACGCAGTATTTT. This encodes CASSLGAGPDTQYF.

The V and J genes are TRBV6-1 and TRBJ1-2; D gene ambiguous. V gave up 5 bases and J gave up 8 bases, with 18 bases separating them. The germline V gene has CDR1 MNHNS and CDR2 SASEGT. The length of the CDR3 is 14 residues. Written as DNA, the CDR3 is TGTGCCAGCAGTTTGGCGGGTGTTACCGTCGGCTACACCTTC. This encodes CASSLAGVTVGYTF.

The rearrangement joins TRBV7-2 to TRBJ2-5; D possibly corresponds to TRBD2 (8 bases). Germline values: CDR1 SGHTA, CDR2 FQGNSA. The V end was cut by 5 bases, the J end by 11 bases, with 30 bases between. The CDR3 has 17 amino acids. CDR3 loop: CASSKRGREATGNEQYF. The CDR3 nucleotides are TGTGCCAGCAGCAAAAGGGGGCGGGAGGCCACTGGCAATGAGCAGTACTTC.

This clonotype is categorized as medium-sized. J is TRBJ2-3 and V is TRBV7-9, with TRBD2 identical over 9 bases. Germline V gives CDR1 SEHNR, CDR2 FQNEAQ (reference sequence). The CDR3 totals 18 residues. V shed 5 bases, J shed 6 bases, and the junction held 18 bases outside the gene matches. DNA of the CDR3: TGTGCCAGCAGCCGGGGGGTCTCTAGCGGGACTCGGTTGGATACGCAGTATTTT. The encoded protein is CASSRGVSSGTRLDTQYF.

The chain links TRBV10-2 to TRBJ2-5; 7 bases match TRBD2. The J call is doubtful: the DNA matches TRBJ2-1 better. CDR1 and CDR2 (germline): WSHSY, SAAADI. The CDR3 is 14 amino acids. DNA for the CDR3: TGCGCCAGCAGTGAGTTAAGCGGGATAAATGAGCAGTTCTTC. Its protein product is CASSELSGINEQFF.

This clonotype was seen only once. The chain joins TRBV6-1 to TRBJ2-5; 9 bases fit TRBD2. The closer fit of TRBJ2-1 to the DNA end suggests the J call may be wrong. CDR1 MNHNS and CDR2 SASEGT come from the germline V gene. The CDR3 spans 15 residues. The CDR3 here is CASRPGTSWLGEQFF. The CDR3 DNA reads TGTGCCAGCAGACCCGGGACTAGCTGGTTAGGTGAGCAGTTCTTC.

This chain links TRBV25-1 with TRBJ1-6; D possibly corresponds to TRBD1 (6 bases). CDR1 MGHDK and CDR2 SYGVNS come from the germline V gene. The CDR3 is 12 amino acids. Trimming cost V 6 bases and J 9 bases, with 9 bases left between them. The CDR3 reads CASSAGVSPLHF. CDR3 nucleotides: TGTGCCAGCAGCGCAGGGGTTTCACCCCTCCACTTT.

The chain couples TRBV6-1 to TRBJ2-1; TRBD2 matches at 9 bases. The end of the DNA aligns better with TRBJ2-7, so the J call may be wrong. CDR1 is MNHNS and CDR2 is SASEGT in the germline V gene. This CDR3 region has 15 residues. The CDR3 DNA sequence: TGTGCCAGCAGTGAAGCCGGTAGCGGGAGCTACGAGCAGTACTTC. Translation gives CASSEAGSGSYEQYF.

The V and J genes are TRBV27 and TRBJ2-4; D is unclear. The J call is in doubt because the DNA end fits TRBJ2-7 better. This CDR3 is 16 amino acids long. Germline CDR1 reads MNHEY; CDR2 reads SMNVEV (reference sequence). CDR3 bases: TGTGCCAGCAGTTTCAACACCCACAAGAACTCCTACGAGCAGTACTTC. Amino acids: CASSFNTHKNSYEQYF.